This T cell receptor beta chain was sequenced in a study of regulatory T cells in long-lasting Graves disease. This clonotype was counted once. The CDR3 loop spans 11 amino acids. Germline-derived CDR1 and CDR2 are GTSNPN and SVGIG (reference sequence). The V gene lost 4 bases and the J gene lost 5 bases, with 8 bases spanning the gap. iRepertoire HTBI primers and Arm-PCR of CDR3 regions built TCR beta libraries. TCRdb redid the calling of the multiplex PCR reads with MiXCR, one entry per CDR3 protein. This sample has 650,000 to 700,000 distinct CDR3 sequences, with approximately 29% found just once. Documented time point: persistent/refractory GD, antithyroid drugs over 5 years with positive TRAb. Extracted RNA from PBMCs served as the source of the TCR library.

The receptor was isolated from a female donor with Graves disease. This specimen consisted of peripheral blood mononuclear cells (PBMCs), obtained when the disease was refractory, from a patient treated with antithyroid drugs. This chain connects TRBV30 to TRBJ1-2; no reliable D call. The CDR3 DNA follows: TGTGCCTGGACAGAATCTTATGGCTACACCTTC. Translated: CAWTESYGYTF. The whole variable domain, filled in from reference TRBV30 and TRBJ1-2, reads SQTIHQWPATLVQPVGSPLSLECTVEGTSNPNLYWYRQAAGRGLQLLFYSVGIGQISSEVPQNLSASRPQDRQFILSSKKLLLSDSGFYLCAWTESYGYTFGSGTRLTVV.